A selection of T cell receptor beta chains follows, all from one sample in a study of T cells in Graves' hyperthyroidism and ophthalmopathy. TCRdb itself ran the multiplex PCR reads through MiXCR, one entry per CDR3 protein. The table lists a few hundred thousand distinct CDR3 sequences, 11% to 15% of them singletons. The sample comprised blood. These receptors were collected from a woman aged 30 to 39 with Graves' hyperthyroidism that later progressed to Graves' ophthalmopathy. The CDR3 runs from the conserved cysteine through the conserved F or W. D genes are given only for firm matches. Some rows have no size entry. The others give once, few or many, or a class for an expanded clone.

clone size	V gene	J gene	D gene	CDR3 DNA	CDR3 protein
many	TRBV3-1	TRBJ1-1	NA	TGTGCCAGCAGCCCTCGGGTGCTGAACACTGAAGCTTTCTTT	CASSPRVLNTEAFF
many	TRBV5-6	TRBJ1-2	TRBD1	TGTGCCAGCAGCGTCGATGACAGGGACGGCTACACCTTC	CASSVDDRDGYTF
many	TRBV20-1	TRBJ1-4	TRBD1	TGCAGTGCTGTTTACTACGGAGGGGCGTGGGAGGGGGCAGGAGAAAAACTGTTTTTT	CSAVYYGGAWEGAGEKLFF
many	TRBV7-2	TRBJ2-3	NA	TGTGCCAGCAGCTTATTTGGGGGATCAGATACGCAGTATTTT	CASSLFGGSDTQYF
NA	TRBV7-9	TRBJ2-7	TRBD2	TGTGCCAGCAGTGCCCCCGGCGGGAGGGAATTGGAGCAGTACTTC	CASSAPGGRELEQYF
many	TRBV7-2	TRBJ1-1	NA	TGTGCCAGCAGCGGGTCAAATGGGGGGCGAACTGAAGCTTTCTTT	CASSGSNGGRTEAFF
few	TRBV5-6	TRBJ1-1	TRBD1	TGTGCCAGCAGCCGGGGACAGGGGCCTGAAGCTTTCTTT	CASSRGQGPEAFF
many	TRBV7-9	TRBJ2-1	NA	TGTGCCAGCAGCTTAGAAGCGGACAATGAGCAGTTCTTC	CASSLEADNEQFF
many	TRBV5-1	TRBJ2-7	NA	TGCGCCAGCAGCTTGGCGGGAGATGCTACCTACGAGCAGTACTTC	CASSLAGDATYEQYF
many	TRBV27	TRBJ2-7	TRBD2	TGTGCCAGCACCTCGGGACTAGCGGATGGGGGCTCCTACGAGCAGTACTTC	CASTSGLADGGSYEQYF
NA	TRBV6-2/TRBV6-3	TRBJ2-7	TRBD2	TGTGCCAGCAGTTACGCGGGAGGGGGTAATGAGCAGTACTTC	CASSYAGGGNEQYF
few	TRBV27	TRBJ1-2	NA	TGTGCCAGCAGTTTCGTGGGGGGGAGGTATGGCTACACCTTC	CASSFVGGRYGYTF
many	TRBV7-9	TRBJ2-7	NA	TGTGCCAGCAGCCTTCCAACAGGGTACGAGCAGTACTTC	CASSLPTGYEQYF
few	TRBV20-1	TRBJ2-2	TRBD2	TGCAGTGCTAGCATGACTAGCGTGAACACCGGGGAGCTGTTTTTT	CSASMTSVNTGELFF
many	TRBV20-1	TRBJ1-1	TRBD1	TGCAGTGCTACCAGACAGGGGGCGGATACTGAAGCTTTCTTT	CSATRQGADTEAFF
NA	TRBV20-1	TRBJ1-6	TRBD1	TGCAGTGCCCCACCAGACAGGGGCGATTCACCCCTCCACTTT	CSAPPDRGDSPLHF
many	TRBV27	TRBJ1-1	NA	TGTGCCAGCAGTCCAGGGAACCTGAACACTGAAGCTTTCTTT	CASSPGNLNTEAFF
many	TRBV20-1	TRBJ2-1	NA	TGCAGTGCTACATCTAGCTCCGACGGTGAGCAGTTCTTC	CSATSSSDGEQFF
many	TRBV9	TRBJ2-7	TRBD2	TGTGCCAGCAGCAAGTCTAGCGGAGACGAGCAGTACTTC	CASSKSSGDEQYF
many	TRBV2	TRBJ2-7	NA	TGTGCCAGCAGTGTCGTTTGGGACACAGAAGCGAACGAGCAGTACTTC	CASSVVWDTEANEQYF
NA	TRBV19	TRBJ1-1	NA	TGTGCCAGTATTTCTAGGGATCTGACGGACAGCCCTGAAGCTTTCTTT	CASISRDLTDSPEAFF
NA	TRBV5-1	TRBJ2-3	TRBD2	TGCGCCAGCAGCCTGGGACTAGCGGGAGGGTTGAGCACAGATACGCAGTATTTT	CASSLGLAGGLSTDTQYF
many	TRBV9	TRBJ2-6	TRBD1	TGTGCCAGCAGCGTAGATGGGACAGGGTTCAGGGTCCTGACTTTC	CASSVDGTGFRVLTF
few	TRBV12-3/TRBV12-4	TRBJ1-5	NA	TGTGCCAGCAGTCAGGGGATCAATCAGCCCCAGCATTTT	CASSQGINQPQHF
NA	TRBV19	TRBJ1-1	NA	TGTGCCAGCCTCCGGGACGGCTGGACTGAAGCTTTCTTT	CASLRDGWTEAFF
NA	TRBV28	TRBJ1-5	NA	TGTGCCAGCAGTTCCCGATCAGATACGCAGCATTTT	CASSSRSDTQHF
NA	TRBV12-3/TRBV12-4	TRBJ2-1	TRBD2	TGTGCCAGCAGAGGGACTAGCGGGCATGCCAAGTACAATGAGCAGTTCTTC	CASRGTSGHAKYNEQFF
NA	TRBV29-1	TRBJ2-1	TRBD2	TGCAGCGTTTCCCCGGGACTAGCGCCAAGCAATGAGCAGTTCTTC	CSVSPGLAPSNEQFF
many	TRBV28	TRBJ1-2	TRBD1	TGTGCCAGCACCCAGGACAGGGGCTACACCTTC	CASTQDRGYTF
many	TRBV6-2/TRBV6-3	TRBJ2-1	TRBD2	TGTGCCAGCAGCTCCGGGACTAGCGGTAAAGCCTCCTACAATGAGCAGTTCTTC	CASSSGTSGKASYNEQFF
many	TRBV6-4	TRBJ1-1	NA	TGTGCCAGCAGTGATGGGCAGTTTAAAGCTTTCTTT	CASSDGQFKAFF
NA	TRBV24-1	TRBJ1-5	NA	TGTGCCACCAGTGCCGGGGCTTTCCTCGGTCAGCCCCAGCATTTT	CATSAGAFLGQPQHF
NA	TRBV14	TRBJ2-1	NA	TGTGCCAGCAGCCATGGGGGTAGGCTGGGCTCCTACAATGAGCAGTTCTTC	CASSHGGRLGSYNEQFF
many	TRBV6-1	TRBJ2-3	NA	TGTGCCAGCAGACACCAAACAGATACGCAGTATTTT	CASRHQTDTQYF
many	TRBV2	TRBJ2-5	NA	TGTGCCAGCAGTGCGAGGACCCAGTACTTC	CASSARTQYF
NA	TRBV19	TRBJ1-1	NA	TGTGCCAGTAGTATGAGAGGAGTCACTGAAGCTTTCTTT	CASSMRGVTEAFF
many	TRBV27	TRBJ1-4	TRBD1	TGTGCCAGCAGTATAGGGACAGGGAGTGAAAAACTGTTTTTT	CASSIGTGSEKLFF
many	TRBV5-1	TRBJ2-2	TRBD1	TGCGCCAGCAGCTTGCCAGGGGGCGAGACCGGGGAGCTGTTTTTT	CASSLPGGETGELFF
many	TRBV10-3	TRBJ1-2	NA	TGTGCCATCAGTTCGGACGGTAACTATGGCTACACCTTC	CAISSDGNYGYTF